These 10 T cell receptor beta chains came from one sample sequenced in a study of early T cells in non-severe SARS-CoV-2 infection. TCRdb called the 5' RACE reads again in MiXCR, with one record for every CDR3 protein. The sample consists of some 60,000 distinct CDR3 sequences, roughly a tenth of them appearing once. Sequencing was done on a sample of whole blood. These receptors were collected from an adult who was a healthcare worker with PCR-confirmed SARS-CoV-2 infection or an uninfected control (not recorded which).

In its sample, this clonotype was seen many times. CDR3 amino acids: CASSQGRSVTEAFF. The CDR3 DNA reads TGCGCCAGCAGCCAAGGACGGTCAGTTACTGAAGCTTTCTTT. The rearrangement links TRBV4-1 to TRBJ1-1; unclear D gene. The CDR3 is 14 amino acids. Deletions cut 1 base from V and 5 bases from J, with 11 bases between. Germline V gene lookup returns CDR1 MGHRA and CDR2 YSYEKL.

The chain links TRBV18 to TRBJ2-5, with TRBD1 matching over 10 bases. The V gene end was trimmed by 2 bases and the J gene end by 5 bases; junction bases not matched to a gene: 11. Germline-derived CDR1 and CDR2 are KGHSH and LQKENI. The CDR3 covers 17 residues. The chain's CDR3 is CASSPRSLTGGRETQYF. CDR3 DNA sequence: TGTGCCAGCTCACCAAGGTCGTTGACAGGGGGCAGGGAGACCCAGTACTTC.

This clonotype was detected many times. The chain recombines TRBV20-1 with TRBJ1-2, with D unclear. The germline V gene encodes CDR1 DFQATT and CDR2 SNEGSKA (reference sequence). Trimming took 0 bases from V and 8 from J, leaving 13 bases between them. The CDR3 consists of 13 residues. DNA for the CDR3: TGCAGTGCTAGAGAGCACGGATCTGGGGGCTACACCTTC. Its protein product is CSAREHGSGGYTF.

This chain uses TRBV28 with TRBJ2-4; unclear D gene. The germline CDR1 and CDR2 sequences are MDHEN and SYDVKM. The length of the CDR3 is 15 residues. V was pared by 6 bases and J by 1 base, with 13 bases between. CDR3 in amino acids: CASRNQWGAKNIQYF. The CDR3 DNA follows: TGTGCCAGCAGGAACCAGTGGGGTGCCAAAAACATTCAGTACTTC.

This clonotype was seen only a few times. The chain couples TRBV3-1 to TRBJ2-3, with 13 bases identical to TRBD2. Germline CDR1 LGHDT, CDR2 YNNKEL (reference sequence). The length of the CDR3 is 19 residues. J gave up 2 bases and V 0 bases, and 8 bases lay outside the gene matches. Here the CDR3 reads CASSQELAGGFFLTDTQYF. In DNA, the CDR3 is TGTGCCAGCAGCCAAGAACTAGCGGGGGGGTTTTTCCTCACAGATACGCAGTATTTT.

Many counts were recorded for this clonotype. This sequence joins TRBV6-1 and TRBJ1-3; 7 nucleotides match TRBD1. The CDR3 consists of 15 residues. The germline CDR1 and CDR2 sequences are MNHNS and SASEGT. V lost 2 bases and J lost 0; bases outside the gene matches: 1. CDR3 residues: CASSETGASGNTIYF. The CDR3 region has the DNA TGTGCCAGCAGTGAAACAGGGGCCTCTGGAAACACCATATATTTT.

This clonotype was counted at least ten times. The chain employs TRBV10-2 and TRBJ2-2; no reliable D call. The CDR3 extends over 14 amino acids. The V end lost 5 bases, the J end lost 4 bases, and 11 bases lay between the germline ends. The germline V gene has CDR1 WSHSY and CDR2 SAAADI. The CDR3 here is CASSSRLTTGELFF. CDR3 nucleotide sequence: TGCGCCAGCAGTAGCCGACTTACCACCGGGGAGCTGTTTTTT.

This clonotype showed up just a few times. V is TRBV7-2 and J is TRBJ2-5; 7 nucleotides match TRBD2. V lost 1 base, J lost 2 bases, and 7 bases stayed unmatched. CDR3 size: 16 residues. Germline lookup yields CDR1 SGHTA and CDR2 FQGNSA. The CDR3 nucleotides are TGTGCCAGCAGCTTAGGTTTAGGGACTATTCAAGAGACCCAGTACTTC. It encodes CASSLGLGTIQETQYF.

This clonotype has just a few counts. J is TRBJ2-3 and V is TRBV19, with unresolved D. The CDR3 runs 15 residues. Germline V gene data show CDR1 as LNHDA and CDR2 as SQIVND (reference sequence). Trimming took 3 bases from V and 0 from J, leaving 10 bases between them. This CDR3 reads CASSIGRASTDTQYF. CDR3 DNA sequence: TGTGCCAGTAGTATCGGAAGGGCTAGCACAGATACGCAGTATTTT.

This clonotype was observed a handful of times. CDR3 in amino acids: CASSYHIKTSYNEQFF. The DNA of the CDR3 is TGTGCCAGCAGTTACCACATCAAGACCTCCTACAATGAGCAGTTCTTC. This rearrangement joins TRBV6-2 or TRBV6-3 to TRBJ2-1; D is uncertain. Germline V gives CDR1 MNHEY, CDR2 SVGEGT. This CDR3 has 16 residues. The V end lost 2 bases, the J end lost 0 bases, and 11 bases lay between the germline ends.